This TCR beta chain was identified in a study of CD8 T cells in ankylosing spondylitis. About this clonotype: Its antigen is as yet unknown.

Each CDR3 protein gets one entry after TCRdb re-called the 5' RACE reads with MiXCR. This sample has about 440,000 distinct CDR3 sequences; roughly a sixth occur once, and the top ten carry just over 1%. The study's findings and limits: In ankylosing spondylitis blood, a motif of 7 to 9 highly homologous TCR beta variants appeared characteristic.

The CDR3 is 15 residues long. The germline V gene encodes CDR1 SGHAT and CDR2 FQNNGV. V lost 0 bases and J 5 bases, leaving 12 bases between the germline ends. The sequenced material came from blood, either unsorted or a sorted T cell fraction (not recorded which). The rearrangement links TRBV11-2 to TRBJ2-3; D unclear. The TCR comes from a male donor with ankylosing spondylitis. The CDR3 loop reads CASSLEARWVDTQYF. CDR3 bases: TGTGCCAGCAGCTTAGAAGCTCGATGGGTAGATACGCAGTATTTT. The full variable domain, with the rest looked up from reference TRBV11-2 and TRBJ2-3, is EAGVAQSPRYKIIEKRQSVAFWCNPISGHATLYWYQQILGQGPKLLIQFQNNGVVDDSQLPKDRFSAERLKGVDSTLKIQPAKLEDSAVYLCASSLEARWVDTQYFGPGTRLTVL.